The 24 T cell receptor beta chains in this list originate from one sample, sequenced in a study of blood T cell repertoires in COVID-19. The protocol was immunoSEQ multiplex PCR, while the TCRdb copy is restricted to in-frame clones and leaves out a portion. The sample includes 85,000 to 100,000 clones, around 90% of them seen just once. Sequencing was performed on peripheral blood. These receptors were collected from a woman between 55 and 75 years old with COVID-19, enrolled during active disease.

DNA of the CDR3: TGTGCTAGAGCGGGATATAGACTAGCGGCCCAAGAGACCCAGTACTTC. It translates to CARAGYRLAAQETQYF. The rearrangement joins TRBV7-7 to TRBJ2-5, with 9 positions matching TRBD2. CDR3 size: 16 residues. Germline loops: CDR1 SSHAT, CDR2 FNYEAQ (reference sequence).

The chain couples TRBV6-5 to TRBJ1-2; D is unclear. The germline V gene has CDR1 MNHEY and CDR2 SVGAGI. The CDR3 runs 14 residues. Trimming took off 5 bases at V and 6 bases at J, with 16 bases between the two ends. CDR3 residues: CASSQAGRRHGYTF. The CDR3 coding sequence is TGTGCCAGCAGTCAGGCAGGTCGGAGGCATGGCTACACCTTC.

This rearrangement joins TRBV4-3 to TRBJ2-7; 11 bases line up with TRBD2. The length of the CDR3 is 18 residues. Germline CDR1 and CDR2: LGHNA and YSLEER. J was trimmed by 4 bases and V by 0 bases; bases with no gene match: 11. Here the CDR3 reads CASSQDLVASGGRYEQYF. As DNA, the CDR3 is TGCGCCAGCAGCCAAGATCTCGTCGCTAGCGGGGGGCGGTACGAGCAGTACTTC.

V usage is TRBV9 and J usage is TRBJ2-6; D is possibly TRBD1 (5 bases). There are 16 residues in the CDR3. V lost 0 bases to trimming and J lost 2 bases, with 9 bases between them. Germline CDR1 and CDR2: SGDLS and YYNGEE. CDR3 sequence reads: CASSVGWGAGANVLTF. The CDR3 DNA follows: TGTGCCAGCAGCGTAGGATGGGGCGCTGGGGCCAACGTCCTGACTTTC.

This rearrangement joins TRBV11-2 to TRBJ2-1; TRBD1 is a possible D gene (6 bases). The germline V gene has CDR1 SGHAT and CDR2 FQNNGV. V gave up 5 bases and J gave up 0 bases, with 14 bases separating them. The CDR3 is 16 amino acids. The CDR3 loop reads CASSPQGISSYNEQFF. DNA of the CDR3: TGTGCCAGCAGCCCACAGGGCATAAGCTCCTACAATGAGCAGTTCTTC.

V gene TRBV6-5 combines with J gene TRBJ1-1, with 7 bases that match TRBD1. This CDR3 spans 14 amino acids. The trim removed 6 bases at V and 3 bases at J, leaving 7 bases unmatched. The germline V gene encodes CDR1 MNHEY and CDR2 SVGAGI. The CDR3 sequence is CASRRGQADTEAFF. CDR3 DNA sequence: TGTGCCAGCAGACGCGGACAGGCGGACACTGAAGCTTTCTTT.

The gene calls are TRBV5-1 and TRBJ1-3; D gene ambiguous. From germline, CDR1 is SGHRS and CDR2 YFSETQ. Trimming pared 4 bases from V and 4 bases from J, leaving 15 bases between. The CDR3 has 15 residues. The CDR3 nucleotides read TGCGCCAGCAGCAGGGATCCCCGGGGAGGAAACACCATATATTTT. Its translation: CASSRDPRGGNTIYF.

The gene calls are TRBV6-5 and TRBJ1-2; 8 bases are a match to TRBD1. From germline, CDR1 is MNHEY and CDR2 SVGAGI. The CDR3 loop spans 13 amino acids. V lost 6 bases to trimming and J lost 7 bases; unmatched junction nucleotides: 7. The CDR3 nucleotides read TGTGCCAGCAGCGCGACAGGGGAAGCTGGCTACACCTTC. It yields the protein CASSATGEAGYTF.

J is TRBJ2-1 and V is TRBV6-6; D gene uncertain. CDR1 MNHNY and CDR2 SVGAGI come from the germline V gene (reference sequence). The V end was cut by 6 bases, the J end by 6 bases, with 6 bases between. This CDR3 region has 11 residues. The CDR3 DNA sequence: TGTGCCAGCAGCCTAGTCAATGAGCAGTTCTTC. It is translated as CASSLVNEQFF.

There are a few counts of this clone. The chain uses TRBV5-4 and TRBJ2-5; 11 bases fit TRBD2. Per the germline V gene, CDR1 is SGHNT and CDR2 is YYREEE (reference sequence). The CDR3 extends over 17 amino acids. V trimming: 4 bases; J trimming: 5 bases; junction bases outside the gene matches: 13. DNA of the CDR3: TGTGCCAGCAGCGCAAATTCCGGGACTAGCGGAGCGGAGACCCAGTACTTC. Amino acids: CASSANSGTSGAETQYF.

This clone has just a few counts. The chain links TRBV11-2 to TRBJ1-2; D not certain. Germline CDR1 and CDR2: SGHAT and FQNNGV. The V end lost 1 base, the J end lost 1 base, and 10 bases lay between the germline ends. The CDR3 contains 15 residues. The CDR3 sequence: CASSLAGLGNYGYTF. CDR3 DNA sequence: TGTGCCAGCAGCTTAGCCGGACTGGGTAACTATGGCTACACCTTC.

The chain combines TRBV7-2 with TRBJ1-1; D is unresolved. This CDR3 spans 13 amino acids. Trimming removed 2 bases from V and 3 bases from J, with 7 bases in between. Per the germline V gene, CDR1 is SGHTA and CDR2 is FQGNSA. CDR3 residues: CASSLYGHTEAFF. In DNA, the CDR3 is TGTGCCAGCAGCTTATATGGCCACACTGAAGCTTTCTTT.

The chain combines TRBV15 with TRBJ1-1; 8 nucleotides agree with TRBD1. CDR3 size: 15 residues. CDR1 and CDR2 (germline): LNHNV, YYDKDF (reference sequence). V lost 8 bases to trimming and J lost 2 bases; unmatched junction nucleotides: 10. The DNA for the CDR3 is TGTGCCACCGGACGCGGAGACAGGGGTAACACTGAAGCTTTCTTT. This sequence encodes CATGRGDRGNTEAFF. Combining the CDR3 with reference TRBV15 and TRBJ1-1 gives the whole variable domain DAMVIQNPRYQVTQFGKPVTLSCSQTLNHNVMYWYQQKSSQAPKLLFHYYDKDFNNEADTPDNFQSRRPNTSFCFLDIRSPGLGDTAMYLCATGRGDRGNTEAFFGQGTRLTVV.

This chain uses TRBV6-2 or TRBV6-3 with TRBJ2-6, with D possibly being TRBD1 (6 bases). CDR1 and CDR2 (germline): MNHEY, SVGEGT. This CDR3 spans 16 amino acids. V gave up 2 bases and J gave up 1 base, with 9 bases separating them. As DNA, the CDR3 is TGTGCCAGCAGTTACGGGGGCGTGTCTGGGGCCAACGTCCTGACTTTC. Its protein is CASSYGGVSGANVLTF.

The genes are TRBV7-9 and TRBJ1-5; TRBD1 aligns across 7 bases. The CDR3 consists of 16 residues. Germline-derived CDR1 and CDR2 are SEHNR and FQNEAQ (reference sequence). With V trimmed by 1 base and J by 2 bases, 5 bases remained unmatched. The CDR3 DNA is TGTGCCAGCAGCTTAGGAACAGGGGACGGCAATCAGCCCCAGCATTTT. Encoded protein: CASSLGTGDGNQPQHF. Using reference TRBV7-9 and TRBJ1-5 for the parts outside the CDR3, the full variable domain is DTGVSQNPRHKITKRGQNVTFRCDPISEHNRLYWYRQTLGQGPEFLTYFQNEAQLEKSRLLSDRFSAERPKGSFSTLEIQRTEQGDSAMYLCASSLGTGDGNQPQHFGDGTRLSIL.

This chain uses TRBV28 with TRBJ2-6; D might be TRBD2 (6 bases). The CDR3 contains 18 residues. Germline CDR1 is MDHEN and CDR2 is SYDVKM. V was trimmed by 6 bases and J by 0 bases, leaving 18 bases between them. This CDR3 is CASRRTPGDGSGANVLTF. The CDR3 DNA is TGTGCCAGCAGACGCACGCCGGGGGATGGCTCTGGGGCCAACGTCCTGACTTTC.

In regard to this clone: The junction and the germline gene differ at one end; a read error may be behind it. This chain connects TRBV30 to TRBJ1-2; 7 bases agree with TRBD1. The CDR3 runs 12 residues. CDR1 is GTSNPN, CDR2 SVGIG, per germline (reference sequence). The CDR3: CAWSLRRQGCTF. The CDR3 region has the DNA TGTGCCTGGAGCCTGAGAAGACAGGGCTGCACCTTC. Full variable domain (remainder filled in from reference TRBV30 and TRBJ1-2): SQTIHQWPATLVQPVGSPLSLECTVEGTSNPNLYWYRQAAGRGLQLLFYSVGIGQISSEVPQNLSASRPQDRQFILSSKKLLLSDSGFYLCAWSLRRQGCTFGSGTRLTVV.

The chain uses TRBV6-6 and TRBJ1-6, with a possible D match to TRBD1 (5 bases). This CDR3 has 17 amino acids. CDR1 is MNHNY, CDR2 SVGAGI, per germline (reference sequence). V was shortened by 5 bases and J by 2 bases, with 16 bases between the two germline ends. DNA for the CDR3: TGTGCCAGCAGTCCCTGGAGGAGGGGCACCTATAATTCACCCCTCCACTTT. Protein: CASSPWRRGTYNSPLHF.

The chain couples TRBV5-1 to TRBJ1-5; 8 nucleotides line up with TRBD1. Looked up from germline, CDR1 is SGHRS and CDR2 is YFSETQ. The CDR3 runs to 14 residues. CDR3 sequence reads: CDCAQGASNQPQHF. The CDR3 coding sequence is TGCGATTGCGCCCAGGGGGCTTCCAATCAGCCCCAGCATTTT.

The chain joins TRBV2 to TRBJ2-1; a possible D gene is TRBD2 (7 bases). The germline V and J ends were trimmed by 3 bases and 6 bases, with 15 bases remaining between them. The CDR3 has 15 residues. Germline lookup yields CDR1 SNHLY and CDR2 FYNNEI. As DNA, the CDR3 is TGTGCCAGCAGTGAGTGGGGGGGGCCCCTCAATGAGCAGTTCTTC. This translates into CASSEWGGPLNEQFF.

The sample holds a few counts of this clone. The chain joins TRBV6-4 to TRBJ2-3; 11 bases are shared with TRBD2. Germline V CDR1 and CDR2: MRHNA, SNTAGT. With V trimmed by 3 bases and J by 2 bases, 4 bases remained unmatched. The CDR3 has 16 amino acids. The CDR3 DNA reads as TGTGCCAGCAGTGAATTAGCGGGGGGGGCCACAGATACGCAGTATTTT. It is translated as CASSELAGGATDTQYF.

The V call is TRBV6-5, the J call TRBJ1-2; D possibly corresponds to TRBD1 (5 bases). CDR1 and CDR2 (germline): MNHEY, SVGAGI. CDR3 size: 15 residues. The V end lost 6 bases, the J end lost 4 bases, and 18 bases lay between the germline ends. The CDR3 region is CASSPVRGGVYGYTF. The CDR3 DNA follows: TGTGCCAGCAGCCCCGTCCGGGGAGGGGTCTATGGCTACACCTTC.

CDR3 in amino acids: CASSPTSGTGWYEQYF. The CDR3 region has the DNA TGTGCCAGCAGCCCCACCTCGGGGACAGGGTGGTACGAGCAGTACTTC. The chain recombines TRBV7-8 with TRBJ2-7, with 9 bases matching TRBD1. This CDR3 spans 16 amino acids. CDR1 and CDR2 from the germline V gene are SGHVS and FQNEAQ. V lost 5 bases, J lost 4 bases, and 12 bases stayed unmatched. The variable domain in full, completed from reference TRBV7-8 and TRBJ2-7, reads GAGVSQSPRYKVAKRGQDVALRCDPISGHVSLFWYQQALGQGPEFLTYFQNEAQLDKSGLPSDRFFAERPEGSVSTLKIQRTQQEDSAVYLCASSPTSGTGWYEQYFGPGTRLTVT.

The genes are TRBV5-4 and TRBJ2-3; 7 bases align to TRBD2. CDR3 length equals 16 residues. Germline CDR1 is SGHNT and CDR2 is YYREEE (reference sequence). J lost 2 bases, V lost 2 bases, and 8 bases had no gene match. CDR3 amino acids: CASSFGASGLTDTQYF. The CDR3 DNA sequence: TGTGCCAGCAGCTTCGGGGCTAGCGGCCTCACAGATACGCAGTATTTT. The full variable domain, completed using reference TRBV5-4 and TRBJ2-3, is ETGVTQSPTHLIKTRGQQVTLRCSSQSGHNTVSWYQQALGQGPQFIFQYYREEENGRGNFPPRFSGLQFPNYSSELNVNALELDDSALYLCASSFGASGLTDTQYFGPGTRLTVL.